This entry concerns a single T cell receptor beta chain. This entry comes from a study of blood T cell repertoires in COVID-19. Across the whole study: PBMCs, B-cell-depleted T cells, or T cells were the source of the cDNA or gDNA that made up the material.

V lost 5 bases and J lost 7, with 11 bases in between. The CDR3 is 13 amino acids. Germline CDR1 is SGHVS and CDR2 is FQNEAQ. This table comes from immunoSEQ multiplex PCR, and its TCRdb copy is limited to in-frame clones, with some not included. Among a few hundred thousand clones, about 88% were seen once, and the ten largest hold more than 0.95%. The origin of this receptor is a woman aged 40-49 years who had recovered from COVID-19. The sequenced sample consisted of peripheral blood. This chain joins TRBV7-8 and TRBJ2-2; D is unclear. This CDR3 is CASSPFSVGELFF. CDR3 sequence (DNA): TGTGCCAGCAGCCCCTTTTCGGTCGGGGAGCTGTTTTTT.